This entry features one TCR beta chain sequence. These data are taken from a study of cytomegalovirus exposure and HLA in healthy donors. The protocol was immunoSEQ multiplex PCR, while the TCRdb copy is restricted to in-frame clones and leaves out a portion. Of under 400,000 clones in the sample, 75% to 90% were seen once. The receptor was derived from a woman aged 18-35 years in good health and CMV-seronegative. Sequenced sample: PBMCs.

The CDR3 sequence is CASRTGQGGNTEAFF. For the CDR3, the DNA is TGTGCCAGCAGGACAGGACAGGGGGGGAACACTGAAGCTTTCTTT. This rearrangement joins TRBV6-5 to TRBJ1-1; 10 nucleotides line up with TRBD1. Trimming removed 6 bases from V and 1 base from J; junction bases left unmatched: 5. CDR3 length: 15 amino acids. Germline CDR1 MNHEY, CDR2 SVGAGI.